This T cell receptor (beta chain) stems from a study of beta chain features in type 1 diabetes. Findings of the study overall: VDJ junctions in type 1 diabetes patients carried more deletions and fewer insertions.

Expressed TCRB transcripts were sequenced because the entire RNA isolate underwent reverse transcription. Clones were sequenced by immunoSEQ multiplex PCR, and TCRdb holds only the in-frame ones, with some missing. This table has fewer than 900,000 clones, 17% appearing once. In the case of this clone: Its antigen is still unknown.

Germline values: CDR1 SGHNT, CDR2 YYREEE (reference sequence). V was pared by 4 bases and J by 1 base, with 15 bases between. The CDR3 loop spans 15 amino acids. This clonotype was obtained from a woman aged 18-29 years in good health. The sample consisted of naive CD4+ T cells from blood. This sequence joins TRBV5-4 and TRBJ2-7; TRBD2 might be the D (6 bases). The CDR3 region has the DNA TGTGCCAGCAGCCCCACCGGGACTTTGTCCTACGAGCAGTACTTC. It is translated as CASSPTGTLSYEQYF.